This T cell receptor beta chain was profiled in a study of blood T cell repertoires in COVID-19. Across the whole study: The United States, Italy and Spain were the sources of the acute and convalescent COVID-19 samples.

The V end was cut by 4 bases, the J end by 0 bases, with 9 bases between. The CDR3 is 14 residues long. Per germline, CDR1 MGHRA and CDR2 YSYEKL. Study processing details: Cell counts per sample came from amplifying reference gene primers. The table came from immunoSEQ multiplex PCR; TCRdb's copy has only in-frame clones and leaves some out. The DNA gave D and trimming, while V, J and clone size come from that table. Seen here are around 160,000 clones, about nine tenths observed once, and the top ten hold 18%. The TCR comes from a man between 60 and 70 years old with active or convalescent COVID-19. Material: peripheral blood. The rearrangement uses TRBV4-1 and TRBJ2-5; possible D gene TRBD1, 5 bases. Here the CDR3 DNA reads TGCGCCAGCAGCCCCGACAGCAACCAAGAGACCCAGTACTTC. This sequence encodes CASSPDSNQETQYF.